The T cell receptor (beta chain) under discussion was sequenced for a study of blood T cell repertoires in COVID-19. Authors' processing steps: Amplification of reference gene primers was used by the study to estimate nucleated cell counts. Measured with immunoSEQ multiplex PCR; TCRdb has only the in-frame clones, and not every one. V and J calls and clone size follow that table, whereas D and trimming were derived from the DNA. The table has about 220,000 clones, roughly 80% seen once. The CDR3 has 14 residues. Germline values: CDR1 MNHEY, CDR2 SVGEGT. V was trimmed by 6 bases and J by 11 bases, leaving 19 bases between them.

This rearrangement joins TRBV6-2 or TRBV6-3 to TRBJ1-4, with D possibly being TRBD1 (6 bases). Sequencing was performed on peripheral blood. The receptor was isolated from a woman aged 60-75 years who had recovered from COVID-19. DNA for the CDR3: TGTGCCAGCAGCTCCGGGACAACTGGCTGGAAACTGTTTTTT. Translating gives CASSSGTTGWKLFF.